The rows below give T cell receptor beta chains drawn from one sample of a study of CD8 T cells in ankylosing spondylitis. TCRdb re-called the 5' RACE reads through MiXCR, storing one row per CDR3 protein. The table shows around 140,000 distinct CDR3 sequences, with roughly 15% occurring only once. Sequencing was performed on blood, either unsorted or a sorted T cell fraction (not recorded which). All receptors derive from a male donor with ankylosing spondylitis. Both conserved end residues are trimmed from each CDR3. The D gene is left open where the match is weak. Size values are once, few and many counts, or a class for expanded clones, and some rows have none.

few	NA	TRBV27	TRBJ2-4	ASSSARGNLDIQY
few	NA	TRBV9	TRBJ1-2	ASSAGGNYGYT
NA	NA	TRBV5-1	TRBJ2-2	ASSLEGWGTGELF
few	NA	TRBV5-6	TRBJ2-7	ASSITSYEQY
few	NA	TRBV5-1	TRBJ1-2	ASSLEANYGYT
few	NA	TRBV24-1	TRBJ2-3	ATSDRSTDTQY
NA	NA	TRBV3-1	TRBJ2-1	ASRSPDEQF
few	NA	TRBV6-5	TRBJ2-3	ASSYSDLGTDTQY
NA	NA	TRBV12-3/TRBV12-4	TRBJ2-7	ASSLAGSFGYEQY
NA	NA	TRBV28	TRBJ2-7	ASSDYEQY
NA	TRBD1	TRBV20-1	TRBJ2-5	SARTDRGGETQY